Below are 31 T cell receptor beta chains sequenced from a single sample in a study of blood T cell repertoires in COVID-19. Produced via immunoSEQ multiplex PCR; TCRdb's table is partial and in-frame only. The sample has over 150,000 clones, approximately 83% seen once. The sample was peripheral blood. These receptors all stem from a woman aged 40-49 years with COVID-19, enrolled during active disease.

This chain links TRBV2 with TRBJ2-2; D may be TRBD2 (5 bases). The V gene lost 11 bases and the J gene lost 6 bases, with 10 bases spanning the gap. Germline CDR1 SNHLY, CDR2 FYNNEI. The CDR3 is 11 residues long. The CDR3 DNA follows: TGTGCCGCAGCGGTTCCCGGGGAGCTGTTTTTT. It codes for CAAAVPGELFF.

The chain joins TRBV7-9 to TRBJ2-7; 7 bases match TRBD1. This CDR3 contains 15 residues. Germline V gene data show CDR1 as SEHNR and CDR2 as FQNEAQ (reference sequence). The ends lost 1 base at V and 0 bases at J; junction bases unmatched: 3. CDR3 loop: CASSLVGQISYEQYF. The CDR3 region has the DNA TGTGCCAGCAGCTTAGTGGGACAGATCTCCTACGAGCAGTACTTC.

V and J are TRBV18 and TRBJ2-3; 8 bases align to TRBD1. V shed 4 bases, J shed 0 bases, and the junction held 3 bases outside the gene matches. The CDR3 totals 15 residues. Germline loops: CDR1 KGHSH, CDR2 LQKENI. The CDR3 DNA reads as TGTGCCAGCTCACTTGGGACAGGTAGCACAGATACGCAGTATTTT. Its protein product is CASSLGTGSTDTQYF.

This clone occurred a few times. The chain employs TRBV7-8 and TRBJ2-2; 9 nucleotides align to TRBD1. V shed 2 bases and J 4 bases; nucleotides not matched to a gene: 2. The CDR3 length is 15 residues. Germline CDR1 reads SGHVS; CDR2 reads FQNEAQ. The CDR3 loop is CASSLRDRVTGELFF. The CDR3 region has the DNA TGTGCCAGCAGCTTAAGGGACAGGGTCACCGGGGAGCTGTTTTTT.

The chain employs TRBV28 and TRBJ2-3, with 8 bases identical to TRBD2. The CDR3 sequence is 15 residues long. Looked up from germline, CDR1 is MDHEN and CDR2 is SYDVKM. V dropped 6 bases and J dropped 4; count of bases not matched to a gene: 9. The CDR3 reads CASSPRTSRADTQYF. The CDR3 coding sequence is TGTGCCAGCAGCCCCAGGACTAGCAGAGCAGATACGCAGTATTTT.

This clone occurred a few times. The CDR3 coding sequence is TGTGCCAGCAGCCCCCCTTATCCAGATACGCAGTATTTT. Its translation: CASSPPYPDTQYF. The chain uses TRBV5-6 and TRBJ2-3; D gene uncertain. The germline CDR1 and CDR2 sequences are SGHDT and YYEEEE. Trimming took 4 bases from V and 4 from J, leaving 10 bases between them. The CDR3 loop spans 13 amino acids.

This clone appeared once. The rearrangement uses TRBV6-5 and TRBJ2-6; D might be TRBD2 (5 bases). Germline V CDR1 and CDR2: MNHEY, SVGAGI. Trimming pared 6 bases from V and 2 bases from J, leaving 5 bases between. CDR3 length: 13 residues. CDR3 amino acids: CASRRAGANVLTF. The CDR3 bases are TGTGCCAGCAGGAGGGCTGGGGCCAACGTCCTGACTTTC.

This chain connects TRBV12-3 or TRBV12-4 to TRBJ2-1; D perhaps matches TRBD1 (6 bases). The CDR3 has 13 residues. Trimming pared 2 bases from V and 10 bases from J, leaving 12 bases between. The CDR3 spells CASSLWTVMEQFF. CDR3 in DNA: TGTGCCAGCAGTTTATGGACAGTCATGGAGCAGTTCTTC.

Here the CDR3 DNA reads TGCGCCAGCAGCCCGGCTCCGGGGAATTCACCCCTCCACTTT. Protein: CASSPAPGNSPLHF. The gene calls are TRBV5-1 and TRBJ1-6; D is ambiguous. This CDR3 spans 14 amino acids. Per the germline V gene, CDR1 is SGHRS and CDR2 is YFSETQ. With 4 bases removed from V and 7 bases from J, the gap between germline ends came to 12 bases.

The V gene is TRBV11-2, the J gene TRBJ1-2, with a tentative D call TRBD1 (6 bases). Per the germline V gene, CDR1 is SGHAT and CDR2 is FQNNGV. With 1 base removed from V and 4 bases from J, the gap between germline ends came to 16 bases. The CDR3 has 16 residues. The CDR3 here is CASSLGGGGLPYGYTF. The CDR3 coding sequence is TGTGCCAGCAGCTTAGGTGGCGGGGGCTTACCCTATGGCTACACCTTC. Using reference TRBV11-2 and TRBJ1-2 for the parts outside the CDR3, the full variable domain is EAGVAQSPRYKIIEKRQSVAFWCNPISGHATLYWYQQILGQGPKLLIQFQNNGVVDDSQLPKDRFSAERLKGVDSTLKIQPAKLEDSAVYLCASSLGGGGLPYGYTFGSGTRLTVV.

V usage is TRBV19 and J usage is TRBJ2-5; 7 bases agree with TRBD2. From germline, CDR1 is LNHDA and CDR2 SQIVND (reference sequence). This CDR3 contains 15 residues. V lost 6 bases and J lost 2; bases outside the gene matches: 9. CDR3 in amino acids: CASSGGRGVQETQYF. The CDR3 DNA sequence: TGTGCCAGTAGCGGGGGACGGGGGGTGCAAGAGACCCAGTACTTC.

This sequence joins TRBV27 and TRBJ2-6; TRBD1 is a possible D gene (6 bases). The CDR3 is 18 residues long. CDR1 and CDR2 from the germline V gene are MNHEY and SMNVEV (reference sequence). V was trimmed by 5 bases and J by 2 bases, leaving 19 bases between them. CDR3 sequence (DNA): TGTGCCAGCAGTCCGCCTTACCTTCGACAGGCTGGGGCCAACGTCCTGACTTTC. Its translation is CASSPPYLRQAGANVLTF. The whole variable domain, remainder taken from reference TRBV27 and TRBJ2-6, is EAQVTQNPRYLITVTGKKLTVTCSQNMNHEYMSWYRQDPGLGLRQIYYSMNVEVTDKGDVPEGYKVSRKEKRNFPLILESPSPNQTSLYFCASSPPYLRQAGANVLTFGAGSRLTVL.

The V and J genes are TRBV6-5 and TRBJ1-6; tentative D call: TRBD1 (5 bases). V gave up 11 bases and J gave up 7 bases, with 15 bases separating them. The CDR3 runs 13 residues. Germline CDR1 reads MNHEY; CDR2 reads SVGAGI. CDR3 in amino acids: CAAQAGGNSPLHF. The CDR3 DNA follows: TGTGCCGCACAAGCCGGGGGGAATTCACCCCTCCACTTT.

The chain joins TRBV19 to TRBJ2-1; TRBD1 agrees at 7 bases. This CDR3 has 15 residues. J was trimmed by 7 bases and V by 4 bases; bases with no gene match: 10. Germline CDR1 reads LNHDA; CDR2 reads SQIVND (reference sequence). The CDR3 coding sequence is TGTGCCAGTAGTAATGAGGGGGCCAGGGGAAATGAGCAGTTCTTC. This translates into CASSNEGARGNEQFF.

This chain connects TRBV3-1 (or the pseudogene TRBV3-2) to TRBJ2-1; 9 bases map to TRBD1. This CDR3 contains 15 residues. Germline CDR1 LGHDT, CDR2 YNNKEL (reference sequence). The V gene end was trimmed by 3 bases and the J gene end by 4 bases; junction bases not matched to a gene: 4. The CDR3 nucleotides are TGTGCCAGCAGCCAGTCCGGGACAGGGTACAATGAGCAGTTCTTC. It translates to CASSQSGTGYNEQFF.

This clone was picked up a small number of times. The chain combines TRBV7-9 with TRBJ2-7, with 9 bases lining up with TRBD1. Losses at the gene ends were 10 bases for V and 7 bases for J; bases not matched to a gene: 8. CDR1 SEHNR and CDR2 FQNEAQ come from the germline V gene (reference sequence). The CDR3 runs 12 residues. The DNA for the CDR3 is TGTGCCACCGGGGACAGGGATAGAGAGCAGTACTTC. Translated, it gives CATGDRDREQYF.

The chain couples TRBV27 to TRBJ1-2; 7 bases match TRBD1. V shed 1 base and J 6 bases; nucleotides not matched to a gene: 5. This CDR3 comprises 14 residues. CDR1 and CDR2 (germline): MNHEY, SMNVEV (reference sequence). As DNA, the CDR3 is TGTGCCAGCAGTTTATATCCCGGGACAGATGGCTACACCTTC. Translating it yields CASSLYPGTDGYTF.

The CDR3 bases are TGTGCCAGCAGTTTACAGGGGGGCGCAGATACGCAGTATTTT. Translated, it gives CASSLQGGADTQYF. The V and J genes are TRBV27 and TRBJ2-3, with D maybe TRBD1 (7 bases). The CDR3 is made up of 14 amino acids. V lost 2 bases and J 4 bases, leaving 10 bases between the germline ends. Germline CDR1 and CDR2: MNHEY and SMNVEV (reference sequence).

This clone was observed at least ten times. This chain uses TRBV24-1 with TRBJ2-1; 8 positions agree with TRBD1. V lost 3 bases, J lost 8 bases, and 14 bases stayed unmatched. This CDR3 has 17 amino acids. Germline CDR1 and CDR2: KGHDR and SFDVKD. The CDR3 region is CATSDVRQGLSWDEQFF. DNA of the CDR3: TGTGCCACCAGTGATGTACGACAGGGGCTGAGTTGGGATGAGCAGTTCTTC.

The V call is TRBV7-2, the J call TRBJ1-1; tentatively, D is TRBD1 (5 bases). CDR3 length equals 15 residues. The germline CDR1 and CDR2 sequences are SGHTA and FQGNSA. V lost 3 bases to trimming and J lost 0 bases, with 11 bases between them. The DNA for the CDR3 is TGTGCCAGCAGCTTCGCGCAGGGAATGAACACTGAAGCTTTCTTT. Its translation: CASSFAQGMNTEAFF.

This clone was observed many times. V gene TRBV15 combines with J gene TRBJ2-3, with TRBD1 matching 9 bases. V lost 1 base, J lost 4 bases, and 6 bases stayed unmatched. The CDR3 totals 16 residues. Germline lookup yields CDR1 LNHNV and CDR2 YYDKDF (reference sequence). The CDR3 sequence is CATSRGGQGLADTQYF. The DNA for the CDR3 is TGTGCCACCAGCAGAGGTGGACAGGGGTTGGCAGATACGCAGTATTTT.

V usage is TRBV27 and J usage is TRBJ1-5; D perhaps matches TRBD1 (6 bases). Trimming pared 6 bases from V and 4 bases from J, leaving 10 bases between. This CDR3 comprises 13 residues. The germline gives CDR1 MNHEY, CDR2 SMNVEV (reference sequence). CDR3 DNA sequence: TGTGCCAGCAGGTCGAGGGGGAATCAGCCCCAGCATTTT. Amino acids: CASRSRGNQPQHF.

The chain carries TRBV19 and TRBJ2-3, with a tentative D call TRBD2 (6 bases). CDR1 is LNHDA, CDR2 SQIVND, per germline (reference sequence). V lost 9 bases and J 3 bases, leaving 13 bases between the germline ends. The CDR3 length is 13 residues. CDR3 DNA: TGTGCCAGCGGGAGCGGTTTTACAGATACGCAGTATTTT. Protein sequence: CASGSGFTDTQYF.

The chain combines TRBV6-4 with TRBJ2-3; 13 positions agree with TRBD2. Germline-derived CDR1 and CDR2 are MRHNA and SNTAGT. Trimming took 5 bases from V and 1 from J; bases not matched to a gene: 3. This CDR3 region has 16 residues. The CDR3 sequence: CASSQGTSGGTDTQYF. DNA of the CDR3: TGTGCCAGCAGTCAAGGGACTAGCGGGGGCACAGATACGCAGTATTTT.

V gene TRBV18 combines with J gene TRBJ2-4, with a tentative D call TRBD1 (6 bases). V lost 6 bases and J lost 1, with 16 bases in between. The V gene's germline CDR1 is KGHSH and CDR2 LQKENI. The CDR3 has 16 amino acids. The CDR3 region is CASSSTGSLAKNIQYF. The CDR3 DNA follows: TGTGCCAGCTCGTCAACAGGGTCCCTGGCCAAAAACATTCAGTACTTC.

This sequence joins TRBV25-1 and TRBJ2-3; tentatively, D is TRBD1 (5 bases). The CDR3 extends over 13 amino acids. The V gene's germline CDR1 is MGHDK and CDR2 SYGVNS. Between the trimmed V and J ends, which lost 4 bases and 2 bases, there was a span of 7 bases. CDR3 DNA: TGTGCCAGCAGTGTACAGGACACAGATACGCAGTATTTT. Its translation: CASSVQDTDTQYF. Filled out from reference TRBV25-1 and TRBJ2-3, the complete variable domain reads EADIYQTPRYLVIGTGKKITLECSQTMGHDKMYWYQQDPGMELHLIHYSYGVNSTEKGDLSSESTVSRIRTEHFPLTLESARPSHTSQYLCASSVQDTDTQYFGPGTRLTVL.

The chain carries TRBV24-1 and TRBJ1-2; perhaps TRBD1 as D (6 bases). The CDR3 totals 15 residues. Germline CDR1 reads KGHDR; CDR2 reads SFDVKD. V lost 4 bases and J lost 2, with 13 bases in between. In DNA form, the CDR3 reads TGTGCCACCAGTGAATCCGGGACAAGCAACTATGGCTACACCTTC. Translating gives CATSESGTSNYGYTF.

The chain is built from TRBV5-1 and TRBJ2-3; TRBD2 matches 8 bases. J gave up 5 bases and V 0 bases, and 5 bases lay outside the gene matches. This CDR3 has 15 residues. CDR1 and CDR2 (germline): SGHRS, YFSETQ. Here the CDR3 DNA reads TGCGCCAGCAGCTTGGAGGTAGCGGGAATAGATACGCAGTATTTT. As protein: CASSLEVAGIDTQYF.

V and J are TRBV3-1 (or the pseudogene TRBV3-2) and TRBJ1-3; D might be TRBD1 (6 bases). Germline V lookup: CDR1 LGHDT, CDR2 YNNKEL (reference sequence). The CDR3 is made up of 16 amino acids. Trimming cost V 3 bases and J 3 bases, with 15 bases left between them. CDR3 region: CASSQPTGGFGNTIYF. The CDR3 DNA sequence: TGTGCCAGCAGCCAGCCTACGGGGGGCTTTGGAAACACCATATATTTT.

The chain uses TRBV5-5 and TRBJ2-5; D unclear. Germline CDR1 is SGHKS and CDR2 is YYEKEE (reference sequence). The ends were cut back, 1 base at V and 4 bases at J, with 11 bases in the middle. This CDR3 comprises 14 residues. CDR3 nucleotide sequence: TGTGCCAGCAGCTTGACAGCTATAACAGAGACCCAGTACTTC. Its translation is CASSLTAITETQYF. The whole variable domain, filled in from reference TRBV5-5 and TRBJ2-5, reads DAGVTQSPTHLIKTRGQQVTLRCSPISGHKSVSWYQQVLGQGPQFIFQYYEKEERGRGNFPDRFSARQFPNYSSELNVNALLLGDSALYLCASSLTAITETQYFGPGTRLLVL.

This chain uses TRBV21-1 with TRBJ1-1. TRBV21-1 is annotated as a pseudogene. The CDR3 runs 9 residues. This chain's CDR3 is CASSPRAFF. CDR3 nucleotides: TGTGCCAGCAGCCCTAGAGCTTTCTTT.